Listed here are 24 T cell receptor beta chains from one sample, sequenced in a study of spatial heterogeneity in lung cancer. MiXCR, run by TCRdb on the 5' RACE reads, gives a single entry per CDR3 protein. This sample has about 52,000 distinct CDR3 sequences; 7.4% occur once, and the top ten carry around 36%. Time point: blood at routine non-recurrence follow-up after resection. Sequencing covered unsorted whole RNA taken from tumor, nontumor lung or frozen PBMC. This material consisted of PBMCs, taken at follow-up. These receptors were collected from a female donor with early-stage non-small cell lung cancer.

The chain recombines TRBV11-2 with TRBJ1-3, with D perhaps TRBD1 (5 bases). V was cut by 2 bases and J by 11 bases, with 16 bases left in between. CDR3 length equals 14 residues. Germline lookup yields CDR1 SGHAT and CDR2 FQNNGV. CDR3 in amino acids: CASSLSVGGDPIYF. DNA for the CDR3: TGTGCCAGCAGCTTAAGTGTCGGGGGAGATCCCATATATTTT.

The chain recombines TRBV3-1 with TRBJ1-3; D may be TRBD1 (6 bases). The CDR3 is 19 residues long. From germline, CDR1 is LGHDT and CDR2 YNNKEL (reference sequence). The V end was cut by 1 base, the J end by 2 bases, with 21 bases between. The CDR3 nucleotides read TGTGCCAGCAGCCAAGGCAAAAGCCCTCGCAGGGGACCTGGAAACACCATATATTTT. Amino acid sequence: CASSQGKSPRRGPGNTIYF. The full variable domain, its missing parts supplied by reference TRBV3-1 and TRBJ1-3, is DTAVSQTPKYLVTQMGNDKSIKCEQNLGHDTMYWYKQDSKKFLKIMFSYNNKELIINETVPNRFSPKSPDKAHLNLHINSLELGDSAVYFCASSQGKSPRRGPGNTIYFGEGSWLTVV.

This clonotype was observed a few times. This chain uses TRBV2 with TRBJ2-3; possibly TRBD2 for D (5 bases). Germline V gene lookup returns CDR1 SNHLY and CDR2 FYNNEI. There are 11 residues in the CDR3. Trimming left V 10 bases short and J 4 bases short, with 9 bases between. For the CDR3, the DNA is TGTGCCAAAGGCGGGCCAGATACGCAGTATTTT. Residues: CAKGGPDTQYF.

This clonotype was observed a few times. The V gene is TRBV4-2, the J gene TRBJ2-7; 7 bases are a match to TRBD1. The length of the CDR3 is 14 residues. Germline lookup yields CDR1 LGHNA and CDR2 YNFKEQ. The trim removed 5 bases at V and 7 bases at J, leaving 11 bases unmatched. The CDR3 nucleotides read TGTGCCAGCAGCTTATCCGGGACAGCTATAGAGCAGTACTTC. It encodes CASSLSGTAIEQYF.

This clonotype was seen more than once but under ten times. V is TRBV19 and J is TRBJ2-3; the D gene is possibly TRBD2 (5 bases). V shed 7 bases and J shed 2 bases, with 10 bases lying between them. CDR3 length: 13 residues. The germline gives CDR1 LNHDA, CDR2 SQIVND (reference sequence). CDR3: CASMGGYTDTQYF. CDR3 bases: TGTGCCAGTATGGGCGGGTACACAGATACGCAGTATTTT.

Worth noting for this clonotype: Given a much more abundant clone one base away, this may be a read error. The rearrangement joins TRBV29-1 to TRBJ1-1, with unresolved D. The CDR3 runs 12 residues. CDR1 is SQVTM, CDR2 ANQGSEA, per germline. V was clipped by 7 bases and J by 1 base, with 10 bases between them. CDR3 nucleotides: TGCAGCGCTGTCTGGGGGAACACTGAAGCTTTCTTT. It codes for CSAVWGNTEAFF.

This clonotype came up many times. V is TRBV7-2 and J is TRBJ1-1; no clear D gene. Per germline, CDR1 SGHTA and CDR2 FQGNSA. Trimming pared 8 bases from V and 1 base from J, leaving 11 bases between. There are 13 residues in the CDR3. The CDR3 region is CASSTHWNTEAFF. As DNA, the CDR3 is TGTGCCAGCTCCACTCATTGGAACACTGAAGCTTTCTTT. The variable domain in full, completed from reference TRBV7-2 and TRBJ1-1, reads GAGVSQSPSNKVTEKGKDVELRCDPISGHTALYWYRQSLGQGLEFLIYFQGNSAPDKSGLPSDRFSAERTGGSVSTLTIQRTQQEDSAVYLCASSTHWNTEAFFGQGTRLTVV.

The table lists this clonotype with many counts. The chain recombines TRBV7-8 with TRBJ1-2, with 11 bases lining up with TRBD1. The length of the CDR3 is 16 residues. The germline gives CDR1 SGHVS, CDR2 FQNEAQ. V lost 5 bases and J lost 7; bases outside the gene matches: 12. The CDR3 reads CASSINTGTGGLGYTF. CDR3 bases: TGTGCCAGCAGCATAAACACCGGGACAGGGGGTCTTGGCTACACCTTC.

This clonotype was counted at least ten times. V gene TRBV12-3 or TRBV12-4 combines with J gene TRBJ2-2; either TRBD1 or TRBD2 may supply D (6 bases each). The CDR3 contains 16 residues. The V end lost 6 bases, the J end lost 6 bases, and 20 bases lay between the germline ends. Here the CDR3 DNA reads TGTGCCAGCAGCCTGTGGTTCGGGGGCGCCCCCGGGGAGCTGTTTTTT. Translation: CASSLWFGGAPGELFF.

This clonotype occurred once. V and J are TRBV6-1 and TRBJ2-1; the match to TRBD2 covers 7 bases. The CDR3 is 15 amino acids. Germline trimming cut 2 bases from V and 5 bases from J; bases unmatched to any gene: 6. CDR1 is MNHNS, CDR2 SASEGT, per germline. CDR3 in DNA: TGTGCCAGCAGTGAACTGCTAGCGGAGAACAATGAGCAGTTCTTC. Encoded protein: CASSELLAENNEQFF.

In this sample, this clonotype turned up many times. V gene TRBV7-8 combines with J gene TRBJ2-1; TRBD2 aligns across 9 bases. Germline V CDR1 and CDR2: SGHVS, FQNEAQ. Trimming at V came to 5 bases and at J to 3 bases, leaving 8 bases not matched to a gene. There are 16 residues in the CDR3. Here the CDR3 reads CASSGISGGNYNEQFF. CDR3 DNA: TGTGCCAGCAGCGGTATTAGCGGGGGTAACTACAATGAGCAGTTCTTC.

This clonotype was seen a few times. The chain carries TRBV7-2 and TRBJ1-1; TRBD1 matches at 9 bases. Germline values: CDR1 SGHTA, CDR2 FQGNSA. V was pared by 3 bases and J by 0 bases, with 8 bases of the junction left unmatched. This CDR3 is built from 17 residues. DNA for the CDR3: TGTGCCAGCAGCTTGGCCGGGACAGGGACACTGAACACTGAAGCTTTCTTT. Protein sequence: CASSLAGTGTLNTEAFF. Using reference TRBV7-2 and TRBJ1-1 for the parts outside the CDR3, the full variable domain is GAGVSQSPSNKVTEKGKDVELRCDPISGHTALYWYRQSLGQGLEFLIYFQGNSAPDKSGLPSDRFSAERTGGSVSTLTIQRTQQEDSAVYLCASSLAGTGTLNTEAFFGQGTRLTVV.

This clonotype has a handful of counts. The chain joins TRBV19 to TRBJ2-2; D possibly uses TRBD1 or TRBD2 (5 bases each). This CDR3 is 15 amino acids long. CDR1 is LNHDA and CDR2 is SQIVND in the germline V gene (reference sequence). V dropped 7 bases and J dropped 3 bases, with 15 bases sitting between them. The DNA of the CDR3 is TGTGCCAGTATCGGCGCCGGGACGCACACCGGGGAGCTGTTTTTT. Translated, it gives CASIGAGTHTGELFF.

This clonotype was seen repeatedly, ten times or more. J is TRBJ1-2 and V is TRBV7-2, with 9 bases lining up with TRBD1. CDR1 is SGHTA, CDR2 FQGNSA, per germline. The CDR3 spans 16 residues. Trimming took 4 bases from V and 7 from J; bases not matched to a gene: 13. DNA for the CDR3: TGTGCCAGCAGCTCGGGCTCTCTACAGGGGGCGTTTGGCTACACCTTC. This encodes CASSSGSLQGAFGYTF.

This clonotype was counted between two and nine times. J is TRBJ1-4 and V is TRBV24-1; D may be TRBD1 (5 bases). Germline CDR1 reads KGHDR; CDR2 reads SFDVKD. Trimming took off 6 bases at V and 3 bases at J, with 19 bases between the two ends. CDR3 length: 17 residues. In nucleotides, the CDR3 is TGTGCCACCAGTCCCGCCGATTCGGGGACGGCTAATGAAAAACTGTTTTTT. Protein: CATSPADSGTANEKLFF.

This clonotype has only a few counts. The CDR3 spells CASGTATQETQYF. The CDR3 region has the DNA TGTGCCAGCGGGACAGCAACCCAAGAGACCCAGTACTTC. This chain joins TRBV5-5 and TRBJ2-5; 7 bases agree with TRBD1. In germline, CDR1 is SGHKS, CDR2 YYEKEE (reference sequence). V gave up 7 bases and J gave up 1 base; unmatched junction bases: 4. This CDR3 has 13 amino acids.

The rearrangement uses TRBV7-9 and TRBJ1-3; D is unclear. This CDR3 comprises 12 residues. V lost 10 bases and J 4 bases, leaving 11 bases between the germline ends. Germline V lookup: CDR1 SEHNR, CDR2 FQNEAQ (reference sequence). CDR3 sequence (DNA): TGTGCCATTCGGGCCGAGGGAAACACCATATATTTT. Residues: CAIRAEGNTIYF. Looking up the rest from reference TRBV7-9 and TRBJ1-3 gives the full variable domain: DTGVSQNPRHKITKRGQNVTFRCDPISEHNRLYWYRQTLGQGPEFLTYFQNEAQLEKSRLLSDRFSAERPKGSFSTLEIQRTEQGDSAMYLCAIRAEGNTIYFGEGSWLTVV.

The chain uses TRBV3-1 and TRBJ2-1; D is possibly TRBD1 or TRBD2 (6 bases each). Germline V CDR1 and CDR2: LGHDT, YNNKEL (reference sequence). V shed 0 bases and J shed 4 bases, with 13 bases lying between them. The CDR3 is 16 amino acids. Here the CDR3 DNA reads TGTGCCAGCAGCCAAGATGAGGGGGGCCCATACAATGAGCAGTTCTTC. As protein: CASSQDEGGPYNEQFF.

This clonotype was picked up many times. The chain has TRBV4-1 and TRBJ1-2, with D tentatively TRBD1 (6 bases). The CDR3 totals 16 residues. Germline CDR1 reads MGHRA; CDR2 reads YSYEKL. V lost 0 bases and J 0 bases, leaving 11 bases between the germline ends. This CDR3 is CASSQDRDTSNYGYTF. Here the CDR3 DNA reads TGCGCCAGCAGCCAAGATCGGGACACTTCTAACTATGGCTACACCTTC.

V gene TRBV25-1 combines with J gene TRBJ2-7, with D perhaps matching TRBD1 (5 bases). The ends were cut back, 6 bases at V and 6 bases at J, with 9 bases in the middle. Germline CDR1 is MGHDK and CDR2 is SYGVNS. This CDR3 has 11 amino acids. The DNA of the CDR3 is TGTGCCAGCAGGGATAGGGGCGAGCAGTACTTC. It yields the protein CASRDRGEQYF.

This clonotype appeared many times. In DNA, the CDR3 is TGTGCCAGCAGCTCTGGGCTTGGGGCTGGGGCCAACGTCCTGACTTTC. Its translation is CASSSGLGAGANVLTF. The chain uses TRBV7-3 and TRBJ2-6, with D uncertain. CDR3 length equals 16 residues. Per germline, CDR1 SGHTA and CDR2 FQGTGA. Trimming stripped 4 bases from V and 2 bases from J, with 12 bases between.

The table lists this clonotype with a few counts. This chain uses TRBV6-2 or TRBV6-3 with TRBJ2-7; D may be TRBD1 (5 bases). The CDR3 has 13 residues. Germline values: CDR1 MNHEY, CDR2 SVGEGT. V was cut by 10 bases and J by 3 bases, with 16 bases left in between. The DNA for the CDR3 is TGTGCCACCACAGACAGTTTTCACTACGAGCAGTACTTC. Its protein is CATTDSFHYEQYF.

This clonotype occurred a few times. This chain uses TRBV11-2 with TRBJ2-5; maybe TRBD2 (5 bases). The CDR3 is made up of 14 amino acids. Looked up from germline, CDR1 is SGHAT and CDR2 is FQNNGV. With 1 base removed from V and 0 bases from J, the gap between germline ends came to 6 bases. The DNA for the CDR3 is TGTGCCAGCAGCTTAGTGAGGGACCAAGAGACCCAGTACTTC. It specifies CASSLVRDQETQYF.

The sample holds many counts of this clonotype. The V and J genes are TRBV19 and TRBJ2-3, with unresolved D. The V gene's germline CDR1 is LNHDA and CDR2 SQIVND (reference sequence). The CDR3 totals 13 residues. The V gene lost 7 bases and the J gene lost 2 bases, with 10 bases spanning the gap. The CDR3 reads CASTKTATDTQYF. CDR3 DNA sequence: TGTGCCAGTACCAAAACCGCCACAGATACGCAGTATTTT.